The subject of this entry is one TCR beta chain. V shed 5 bases, J shed 5 bases, and the junction held 7 bases outside the gene matches. CDR3 length equals 15 residues. The germline V gene encodes CDR1 SEHNR and CDR2 FQNEAQ (reference sequence). The data belong to a study of blood T cell repertoires in COVID-19. Study-wide background: Material from acute and convalescent COVID-19 was sourced from the United States, Italy and Spain. PBMCs, B-cell-depleted T cells, or T cells provided the cDNA or gDNA that made up the material.

In the authors' methods: For nucleated cells, counts were estimated from reference gene primer amplification. The method was immunoSEQ multiplex PCR; TCRdb's version includes in-frame clones alone and lacks a portion of them. The DNA was the basis for D and trimming; V, J and clone size are from that table. The top ten clones hold 1.5% to 2% of a sample with over 150,000 clones, about 89% of them seen once. The chain employs TRBV7-9 and TRBJ1-5; 9 bases are shared with TRBD1. Sequences were obtained from peripheral blood. This receptor was obtained from a man aged 18 to 29 who had recovered from COVID-19. The CDR3 sequence: CASSVGTGFDQPQHF. CDR3 DNA: TGTGCCAGCAGCGTCGGGACAGGGTTTGATCAGCCCCAGCATTTT.